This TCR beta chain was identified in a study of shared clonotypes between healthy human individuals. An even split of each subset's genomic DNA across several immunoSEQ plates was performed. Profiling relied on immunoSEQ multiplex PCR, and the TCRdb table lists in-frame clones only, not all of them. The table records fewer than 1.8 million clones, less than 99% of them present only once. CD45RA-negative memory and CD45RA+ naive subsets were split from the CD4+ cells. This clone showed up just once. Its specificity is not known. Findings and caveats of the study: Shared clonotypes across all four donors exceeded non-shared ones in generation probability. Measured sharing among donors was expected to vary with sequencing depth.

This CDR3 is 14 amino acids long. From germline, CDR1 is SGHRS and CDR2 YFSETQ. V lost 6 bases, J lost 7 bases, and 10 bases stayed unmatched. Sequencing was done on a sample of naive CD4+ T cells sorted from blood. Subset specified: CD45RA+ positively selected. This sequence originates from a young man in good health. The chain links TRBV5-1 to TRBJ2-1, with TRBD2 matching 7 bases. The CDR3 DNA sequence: TGCGCCAGCACTCTGGGAGGGCTGAGTAATGAGCAGTTCTTC. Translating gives CASTLGGLSNEQFF.